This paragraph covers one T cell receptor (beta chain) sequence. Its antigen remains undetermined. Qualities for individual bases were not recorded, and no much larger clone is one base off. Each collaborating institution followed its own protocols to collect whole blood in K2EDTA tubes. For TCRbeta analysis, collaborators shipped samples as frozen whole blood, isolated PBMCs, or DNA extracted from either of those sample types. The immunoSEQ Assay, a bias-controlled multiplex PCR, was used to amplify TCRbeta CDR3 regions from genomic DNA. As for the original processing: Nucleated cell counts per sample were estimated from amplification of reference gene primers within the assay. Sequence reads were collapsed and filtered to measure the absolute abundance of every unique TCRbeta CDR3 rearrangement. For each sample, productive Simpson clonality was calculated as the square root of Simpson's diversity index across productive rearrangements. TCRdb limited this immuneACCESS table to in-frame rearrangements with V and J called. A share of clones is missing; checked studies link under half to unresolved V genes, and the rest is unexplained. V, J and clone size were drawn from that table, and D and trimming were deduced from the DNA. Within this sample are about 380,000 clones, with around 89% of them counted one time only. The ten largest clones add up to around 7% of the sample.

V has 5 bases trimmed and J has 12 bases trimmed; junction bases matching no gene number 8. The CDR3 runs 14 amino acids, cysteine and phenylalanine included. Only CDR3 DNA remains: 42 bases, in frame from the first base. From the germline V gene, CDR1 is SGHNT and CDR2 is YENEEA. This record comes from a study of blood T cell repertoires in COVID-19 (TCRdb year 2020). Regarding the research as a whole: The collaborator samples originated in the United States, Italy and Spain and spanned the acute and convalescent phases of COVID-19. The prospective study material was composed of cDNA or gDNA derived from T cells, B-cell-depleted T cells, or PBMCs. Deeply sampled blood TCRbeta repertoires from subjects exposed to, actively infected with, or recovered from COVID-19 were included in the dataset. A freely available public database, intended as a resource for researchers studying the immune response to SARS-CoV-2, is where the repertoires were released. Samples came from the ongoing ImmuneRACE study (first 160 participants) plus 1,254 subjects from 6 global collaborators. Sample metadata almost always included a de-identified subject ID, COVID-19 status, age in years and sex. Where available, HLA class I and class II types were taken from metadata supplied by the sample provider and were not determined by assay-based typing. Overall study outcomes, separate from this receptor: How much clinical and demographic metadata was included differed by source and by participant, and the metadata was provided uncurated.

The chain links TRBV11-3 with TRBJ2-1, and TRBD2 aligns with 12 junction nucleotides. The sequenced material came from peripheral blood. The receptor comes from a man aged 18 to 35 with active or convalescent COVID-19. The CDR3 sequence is CASSPTSGGVRQFF. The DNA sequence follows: TGTGCCAGCAGCCCGACTAGCGGGGGCGTTCGGCAGTTCTTC.